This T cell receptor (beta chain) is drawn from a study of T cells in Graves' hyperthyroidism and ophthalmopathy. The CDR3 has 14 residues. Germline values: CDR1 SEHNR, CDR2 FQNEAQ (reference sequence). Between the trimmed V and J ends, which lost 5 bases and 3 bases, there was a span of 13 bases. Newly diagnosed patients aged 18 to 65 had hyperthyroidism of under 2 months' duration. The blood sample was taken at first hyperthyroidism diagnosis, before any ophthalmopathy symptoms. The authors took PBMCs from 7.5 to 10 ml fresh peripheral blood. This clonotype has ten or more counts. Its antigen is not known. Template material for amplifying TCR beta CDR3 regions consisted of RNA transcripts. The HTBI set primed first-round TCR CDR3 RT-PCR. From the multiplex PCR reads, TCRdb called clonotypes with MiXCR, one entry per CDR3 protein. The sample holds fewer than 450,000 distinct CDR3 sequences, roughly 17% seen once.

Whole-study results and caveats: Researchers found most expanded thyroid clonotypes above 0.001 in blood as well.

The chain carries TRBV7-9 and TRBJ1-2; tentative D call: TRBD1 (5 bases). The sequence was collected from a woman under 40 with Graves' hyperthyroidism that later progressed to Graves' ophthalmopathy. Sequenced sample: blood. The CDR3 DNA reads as TGTGCCAGCAGCCCTCTTTTAGGGGACTATGGCTACACCTTC. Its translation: CASSPLLGDYGYTF.